This TCR beta chain was recorded in a study of technical replicates of blood from a few donors. The data were produced by immunoSEQ multiplex PCR, yet TCRdb's version contains in-frame clones alone and is incomplete. The table shows approximately 16,000 clones, with more than 75% occurring only once. The CDR3 contains 14 residues. V lost 5 bases and J 3 bases, leaving 11 bases between the germline ends. Germline V gene data show CDR1 as SGHRS and CDR2 as YFSETQ. The chain uses TRBV5-1 and TRBJ2-2; a weak D match, TRBD1 (7 bases). Sequencing was done on a sample of PBMCs. This clonotype was sampled from a human donor in good health. CDR3: CASSSRGDTGELFF. The DNA of the CDR3 is TGCGCCAGCAGTTCCAGGGGGGACACCGGGGAGCTGTTTTTT.